This TCR beta chain was sequenced during a study of OX40 agonist ivuxolimab in advanced cancers. As for the study in general: Partial responses were observed in three patients, of whom one had hepatocellular carcinoma and two had cutaneous melanoma.

Here immunoSEQ multiplex PCR was the method, and the copy in TCRdb shows in-frame clones only, minus some. The sample gives about 86,000 clones, 92% of which show up once; more than 0.95% is in the top ten. Comments on this clone: The germline gene is not matched at one end of the junction; a read error may be the cause.

This TCR was sampled from an adult with an advanced solid tumor such as melanoma, head and neck, liver or kidney cancer. Specimen: CD4+ or CD8+ T cells sorted from blood, collected in a trial of the OX40 agonist ivuxolimab.

CDR3 bases: TGCAGGGTTCACCCCGGGACAGCAAGCTTC. As protein: CRVHPGTASF. The chain links TRBV20-1 to TRBJ2-4; TRBD1 matches 7 bases. Germline V CDR1 and CDR2: DFQATT, SNEGSKA (reference sequence). CDR3 length: 10 residues.